This T cell receptor (beta chain) was retrieved from a study of blood T cells in healthy people across ages. There are a few counts of this clonotype. What it recognizes is unknown. Study findings and constraints: Per million T cells, the diversity of TCR beta decreased roughly linearly as age advanced.

Then a second PCR, running roughly 6 to 11 cycles, was carried out with a sample-barcoded 5' primer and a J-beta primer mix. TCRdb re-derived calls from the 5' RACE reads in MiXCR, one entry per CDR3 protein. Found here are around 1,000,000 distinct CDR3 sequences, under 30% of them singletons; the top ten hold about 0.69%. CDR1 is LGHNA and CDR2 is YSLEER in the germline V gene. CDR3 length equals 14 residues. V dropped 4 bases and J dropped 6 bases, with 13 bases sitting between them. This sample also appeared in a second study, on T cells of mothers and their children.

The chain has TRBV4-3 and TRBJ2-1, with a possible D match to TRBD1 (8 bases). The receptor's source is a girl aged 2 to 10 in good health. Material for sequencing was blood. CDR3 sequence reads: CASSPDREGNEQFF. CDR3 coding DNA: TGCGCCAGCAGCCCGGACAGGGAGGGCAATGAGCAGTTCTTC.